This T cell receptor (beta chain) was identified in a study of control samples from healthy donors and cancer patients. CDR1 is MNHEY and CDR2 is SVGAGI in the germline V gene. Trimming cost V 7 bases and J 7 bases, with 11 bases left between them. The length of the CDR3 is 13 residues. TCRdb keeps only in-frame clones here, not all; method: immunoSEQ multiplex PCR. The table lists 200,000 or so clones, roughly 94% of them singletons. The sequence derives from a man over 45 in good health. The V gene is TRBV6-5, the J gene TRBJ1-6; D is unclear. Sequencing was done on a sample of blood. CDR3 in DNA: TGTGCCAGCAAGAGGGAAGGGAATTCACCCCTCCACTTT. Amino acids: CASKREGNSPLHF.